The 20 T cell receptor beta chains below were found in one sample sequenced in a study of radiotherapy plus CTLA-4 blockade in lung cancer. Libraries were prepared by immunoSEQ multiplex PCR; TCRdb keeps only in-frame clonotypes and omits some of them. The table shows around 120,000 clones, with just under 80% occurring only once. The input for sequencing was peripheral blood, taken from a patient treated with radiotherapy plus ipilimumab. Receptors were obtained from a human donor with non-small cell lung cancer who had a partial response to radiotherapy plus ipilimumab.

Here the CDR3 DNA reads TGTGCCAGCACCTACCGATTAGCAGATACGCAGTATTTT. Its protein product is CASTYRLADTQYF. This rearrangement joins TRBV7-2 to TRBJ2-3; D is uncertain. The CDR3 has 13 amino acids. The germline V and J ends were trimmed by 7 bases and 4 bases, with 12 bases remaining between them. Germline CDR1 and CDR2: SGHTA and FQGNSA.

The chain joins TRBV7-9 to TRBJ1-4; D gene unclear. V dropped 3 bases and J dropped 1 base, with 6 bases sitting between them. Germline values: CDR1 SEHNR, CDR2 FQNEAQ (reference sequence). This CDR3 is 14 amino acids long. CDR3 sequence reads: CASSFSGTNEKLFF. The CDR3 bases are TGTGCCAGCAGCTTTTCGGGAACTAATGAAAAACTGTTTTTT. Variable domain in full (rest from reference TRBV7-9 and TRBJ1-4): DTGVSQNPRHKITKRGQNVTFRCDPISEHNRLYWYRQTLGQGPEFLTYFQNEAQLEKSRLLSDRFSAERPKGSFSTLEIQRTEQGDSAMYLCASSFSGTNEKLFFGSGTQLSVL.

Comments on this clone: This sample includes further DNA sequences coding for the same CDR3. V and J are TRBV6-5 and TRBJ2-7, with 7 nucleotides matching TRBD1. With V trimmed by 6 bases and J by 1 base, 3 bases remained unmatched. Germline-derived CDR1 and CDR2 are MNHEY and SVGAGI. The CDR3 covers 13 residues. The CDR3 nucleotides are TGTGCCAGCAGAGGGGGCAGTTCCTACGAGCAGTACTTC. Translation: CASRGGSSYEQYF.

This chain connects TRBV18 to TRBJ1-5; D unresolved. Trimming shortened V by 6 bases and J by 3 bases, and 6 bases separated the two germline ends. This CDR3 is built from 12 residues. Germline V gene lookup returns CDR1 KGHSH and CDR2 LQKENI. The CDR3 reads CASSRDNQPQHF. The DNA of the CDR3 is TGTGCCAGCTCGAGGGACAATCAGCCCCAGCATTTT.

The rearrangement joins TRBV28 to TRBJ1-2; D is uncertain. The CDR3 has 11 amino acids. Germline V gives CDR1 MDHEN, CDR2 SYDVKM. V lost 3 bases, J lost 8 bases, and 7 bases lay in between. CDR3 sequence (DNA): TGTGCCAGCAGTTTTAGGGAGGGCTACACCTTC. This codes for CASSFREGYTF.

The V and J genes are TRBV5-4 and TRBJ1-2; D ambiguous. CDR1 is SGHNT and CDR2 is YYREEE in the germline V gene (reference sequence). The CDR3 length is 14 residues. V dropped 2 bases and J dropped 7 bases, with 15 bases sitting between them. This CDR3 is CASSFSFVGSGYTF. The CDR3 DNA reads as TGTGCCAGCAGCTTTAGTTTTGTAGGGAGTGGCTACACCTTC.

V and J are TRBV2 and TRBJ2-4, with unresolved D. V gave up 6 bases and J gave up 1 base, with 10 bases separating them. The CDR3 runs to 14 residues. The germline gives CDR1 SNHLY, CDR2 FYNNEI. In DNA, the CDR3 is TGTGCCAGCAGCGCCTACGGGGCCAAAAACATTCAGTACTTC. Protein sequence: CASSAYGAKNIQYF.

The chain recombines TRBV5-1 with TRBJ2-3; possibly TRBD2 for D (5 bases). This CDR3 is built from 16 residues. Germline CDR1 SGHRS, CDR2 YFSETQ. Trimming removed 4 bases at V and 2 bases at J, with 17 bases between. CDR3 loop: CASSREGSQPTDTQYF. CDR3 DNA: TGCGCCAGCAGCCGAGAGGGCTCCCAGCCCACAGATACGCAGTATTTT.

In DNA, the CDR3 is TGTGCCTGGAGTGAAAAGGGGTTCAGCACTGAAGCTTTCTTT. Its protein product is CAWSEKGFSTEAFF. V and J are TRBV30 and TRBJ1-1, with a tentative D call TRBD1 (5 bases). Germline values: CDR1 GTSNPN, CDR2 SVGIG (reference sequence). The CDR3 consists of 14 residues. V was shortened by 1 base and J by 4 bases, with 13 bases between the two germline ends.

The chain joins TRBV6-1 to TRBJ1-4; D is uncertain. Trimming left V 9 bases short and J 11 bases short, with 4 bases between. The CDR3 is 8 residues long. Germline V lookup: CDR1 MNHNS, CDR2 SASEGT. The CDR3 DNA sequence: TGTGCCAGGTCGAAACTGTTTTTT. Translation: CARSKLFF.

This chain connects TRBV6-1 to TRBJ2-3; no clear D. Germline CDR1 reads MNHNS; CDR2 reads SASEGT. V lost 7 bases, J lost 3 bases, and 5 bases lay in between. The CDR3 sequence is 11 residues long. The CDR3 nucleotides are TGTGCCAGCACTAATACAGATACGCAGTATTTT. It codes for CASTNTDTQYF.

This sequence joins TRBV28 and TRBJ2-2, with 7 positions matching TRBD1. This CDR3 region has 15 residues. Looked up from germline, CDR1 is MDHEN and CDR2 is SYDVKM. With V trimmed by 6 bases and J by 0 bases, 4 bases remained unmatched. CDR3 region: CASRPTGSNTGELFF. In nucleotides, the CDR3 is TGTGCCAGCAGGCCGACAGGGTCGAACACCGGGGAGCTGTTTTTT.

V usage is TRBV28 and J usage is TRBJ2-1, with a possible D match to TRBD2 (6 bases). Germline values: CDR1 MDHEN, CDR2 SYDVKM. This CDR3 region has 14 residues. Deletions cut 6 bases from V and 3 bases from J, with 12 bases between. The CDR3 coding sequence is TGTGCCAGCAGGATCGGAGGGAGCTACAATGAGCAGTTCTTC. This sequence encodes CASRIGGSYNEQFF.

The DNA for the CDR3 is TGTGCCAGCAGTTCTTCCGGGACTTGGTCCGGGGAGCTGTTTTTT. Translating it yields CASSSSGTWSGELFF. V and J are TRBV27 and TRBJ2-2, with D tentatively TRBD2 (6 bases). The ends were cut back, 4 bases at V and 6 bases at J, with 15 bases in the middle. Germline V lookup: CDR1 MNHEY, CDR2 SMNVEV (reference sequence). The CDR3 is made up of 15 amino acids.

This clone was seen a single time. The chain is built from TRBV10-2 and TRBJ2-7; possibly TRBD2 for D (5 bases). There are 13 residues in the CDR3. Trimming removed 4 bases at V and 2 bases at J, with 9 bases between. The germline gives CDR1 WSHSY, CDR2 SAAADI. This chain's CDR3 is CASSGSETYEQYF. CDR3 DNA sequence: TGCGCCAGCAGTGGTAGCGAGACCTACGAGCAGTACTTC.

The V gene is TRBV18, the J gene TRBJ1-1; unclear D gene. CDR1 is KGHSH, CDR2 LQKENI, per germline. V was cut by 4 bases and J by 3 bases, with 9 bases left in between. The CDR3 consists of 13 residues. The CDR3 DNA reads TGTGCCAGCTCACGGCACGGGGACACTGAAGCTTTCTTT. This codes for CASSRHGDTEAFF.

This clone was seen just once. This chain joins TRBV19 and TRBJ1-2; D not resolved. The CDR3 is 15 amino acids. Trimming took 5 bases from V and 10 from J, leaving 23 bases between them. The germline V gene has CDR1 LNHDA and CDR2 SQIVND (reference sequence). The CDR3 bases are TGTGCCAGTAGTCCCGAGGCCGCGAAAAGAAATATCTACACCTTC. It translates to CASSPEAAKRNIYTF.

V usage is TRBV5-4 and J usage is TRBJ1-2; tentatively, D is TRBD1 (6 bases). Per germline, CDR1 SGHNT and CDR2 YYREEE (reference sequence). The CDR3 is 15 residues long. Trimming removed 0 bases from V and 8 bases from J, with 17 bases in between. CDR3 protein: CASSLARQGKGGYTF. CDR3 sequence (DNA): TGTGCCAGCAGCTTGGCCAGGCAGGGGAAAGGCGGCTACACCTTC.

This clone was seen a handful of times. The V and J genes are TRBV15 and TRBJ2-1; the match to TRBD2 covers 7 bases. Germline V gives CDR1 LNHNV, CDR2 YYDKDF (reference sequence). V dropped 0 bases and J dropped 8; count of bases not matched to a gene: 1. This CDR3 spans 13 amino acids. The CDR3 is CATSRDGGYEQFF. CDR3 in DNA: TGTGCCACCAGCAGAGACGGGGGGTATGAGCAGTTCTTC.

This clone appeared once. The chain has TRBV5-4 and TRBJ2-2, with 15 bases that match TRBD2. This CDR3 is built from 16 residues. Germline V gene lookup returns CDR1 SGHNT and CDR2 YYREEE (reference sequence). V trimming: 4 bases; J trimming: 4 bases; junction bases outside the gene matches: 2. CDR3 residues: CASSTGLAGGTGELFF. CDR3 sequence (DNA): TGTGCCAGCAGCACGGGACTAGCGGGAGGCACCGGGGAGCTGTTTTTT.